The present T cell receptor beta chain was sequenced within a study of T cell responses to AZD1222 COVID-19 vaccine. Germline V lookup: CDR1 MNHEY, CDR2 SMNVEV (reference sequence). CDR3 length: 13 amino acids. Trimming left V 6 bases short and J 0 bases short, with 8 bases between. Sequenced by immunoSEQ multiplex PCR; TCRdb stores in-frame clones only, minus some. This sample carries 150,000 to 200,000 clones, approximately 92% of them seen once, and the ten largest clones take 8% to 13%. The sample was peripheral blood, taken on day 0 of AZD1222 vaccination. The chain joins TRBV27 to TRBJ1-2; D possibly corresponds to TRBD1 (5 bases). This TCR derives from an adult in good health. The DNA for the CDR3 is TGTGCCAGCAGATGGGGGGCTAACTATGGCTACACCTTC. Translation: CASRWGANYGYTF.